A selection of T cell receptor beta chains follows, all from one sample in a study of blood T cell repertoires in COVID-19. TCRdb keeps only in-frame clones here, not all; method: immunoSEQ multiplex PCR. The sample has about 480,000 clones, 70% to 90% seen once; the top ten hold about 1.7%. Sequenced: PBMCs or T cells enriched from blood (not recorded which). These TCRs come from a woman in her 40s who had recovered from COVID-19. The CDR3 runs from the conserved cysteine through the conserved F or W.

j_call	v_call	cdr3_aa
TRBJ2-2	TRBV4-2	CASSQEGLAGTNTGELFF
TRBJ1-6	TRBV2	CASSLQGYNSPLHF
TRBJ1-2	TRBV3-1/TRBV3-2	CASSQEGRRKYGYTF
TRBJ2-7	TRBV12-3/TRBV12-4	CASRQRSSYEQYF
TRBJ2-7	TRBV5-5	CASSRDFREQYF
TRBJ1-4	TRBV5-1	CASSFLGQGREKLFF
TRBJ1-6	TRBV19	CASSEGYNSPLHF
TRBJ2-2	TRBV9	CASSVQGGSNTGELFF
TRBJ2-1	TRBV15	CATSSLLAGERGYNEQFF
TRBJ2-6	TRBV11-2	CASSLDGLYGANVLTF
TRBJ1-4	TRBV27	CASSLNRGQGGREKLFF
TRBJ1-4	TRBV5-4	CASSFRTGDEKLFF
TRBJ1-3	TRBV18	CASSLTSGGGNTIYF
TRBJ1-1	TRBV5-1	CASHAQGGLTEAFF
TRBJ1-1	TRBV9	CASSVDRGEAFF
TRBJ2-5	TRBV10-3	CAISLSPSGRAEFNGETQYF
TRBJ2-4	TRBV18	CASSPNQGTGQNIQYF
TRBJ2-1	TRBV9	CASSSQRTSGPYNEQFF
TRBJ2-7	TRBV3-1/TRBV3-2	CASSQGQTSGRVYEQYF
TRBJ2-1	TRBV18	CASSPWTSGSNEQFF
TRBJ1-2	TRBV5-1	CASSWGQGPNYGYTF
TRBJ2-3	TRBV24-1	CATSDERITDTQYF
TRBJ1-2	TRBV3-1/TRBV3-2	CASSPRPGQQYYGYTF
TRBJ1-2	TRBV27	CASSRQGYGYTF
TRBJ2-5	TRBV5-6	CASSLGLTLQETQYF
TRBJ2-7	TRBV4-3	CASSQDWSSGLPYEQYF
TRBJ1-6	TRBV27	CASSFRARDRGQIRHSPLHF
TRBJ1-1	TRBV5-1	CASSRRGPGDTEAFF
TRBJ1-5	TRBV5-6	CASSLSGYSNQPQHF
TRBJ2-7	TRBV5-4	CASSLVSGTSYEQYF
TRBJ1-2	TRBV6-5	CASSFTGYDSYGYTF
TRBJ1-5	TRBV7-6	CASSKTGGYSEPQHF
TRBJ1-5	TRBV30	CAWSLGTRQPQHF
TRBJ2-7	TRBV6-5	CASSYTRQGVVYEQYF
TRBJ1-1	TRBV4-3	CAISKIGFYSLPLNTEAFF
TRBJ2-3	TRBV2	CASTRDRGASTDTQYF
TRBJ1-1	TRBV6-4	CASSGNPGQGAAFF
TRBJ1-2	TRBV28	CASSKGLRYGYTF
TRBJ2-7	TRBV7-8	CASSLFYEQYF
TRBJ1-5	TRBV6-2/TRBV6-3	CASSYPGQGANRPQHF
TRBJ1-3	TRBV7-9	CASSWGQGPGNTIYF
TRBJ1-1	TRBV4-3	CASSRGMVTGGTEAFF
TRBJ1-1	TRBV5-4	CASSSTGGEGGAFF
TRBJ1-1	TRBV7-2	CASSLSLNTEAFF
TRBJ2-7	TRBV6-5	CASSYSVQDYEQYF
TRBJ2-1	TRBV11-1	CASNLAGSYNEQFF
TRBJ2-1	TRBV5-1	CASSLAGLADNEQFF
TRBJ1-2	TRBV9	CASSVALAGYGYTF
TRBJ2-5	TRBV5-6	CASSLEGVETQYF
TRBJ2-5	TRBV12-5	CASGPEGLETQYF
TRBJ1-2	TRBV20-1	CSAGSYGYTF